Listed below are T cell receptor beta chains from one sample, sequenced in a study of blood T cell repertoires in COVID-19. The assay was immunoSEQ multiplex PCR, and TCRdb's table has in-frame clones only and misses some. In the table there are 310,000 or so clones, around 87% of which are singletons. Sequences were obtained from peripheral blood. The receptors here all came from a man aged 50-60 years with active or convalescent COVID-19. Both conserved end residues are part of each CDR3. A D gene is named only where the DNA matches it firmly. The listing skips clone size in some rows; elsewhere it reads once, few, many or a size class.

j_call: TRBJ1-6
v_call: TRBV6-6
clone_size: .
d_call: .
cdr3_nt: TGTGCCAGCAGCCCAAGACAGGTCTATAATTCACCCCTCCACTTT
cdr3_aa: CASSPRQVYNSPLHF

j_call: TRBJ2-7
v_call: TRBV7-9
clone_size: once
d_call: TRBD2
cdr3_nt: TGTGCCAGCATTCCACGGACTAGCGGAGCCGACTACGAGCAGTACTTC
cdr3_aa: CASIPRTSGADYEQYF

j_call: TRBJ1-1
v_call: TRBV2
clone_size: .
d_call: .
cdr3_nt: TGTGCCAGCAGGAGGGAGAGGAGCACTGAAGCTTTCTTT
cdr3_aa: CASRRERSTEAFF

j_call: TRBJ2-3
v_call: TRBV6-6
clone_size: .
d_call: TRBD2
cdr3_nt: TGTGCCAGCAGTCGGCCGGGACTAGCGGGAGGGGGGGTACAAGGTACGCAGTATTTT
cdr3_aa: CASSRPGLAGGGVQGTQYF

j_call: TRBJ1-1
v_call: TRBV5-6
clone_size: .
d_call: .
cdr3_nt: TGTGCCAGCAGCCGTCGCTCAAATTTGGGAAGGGGTGAAGCTTTCTTT
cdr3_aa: CASSRRSNLGRGEAFF

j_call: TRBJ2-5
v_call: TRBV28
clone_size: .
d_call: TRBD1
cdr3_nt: TGTGCCAGCAGTTCCACCGGGACAGGACAAGAGACCCAGTACTTC
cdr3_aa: CASSSTGTGQETQYF

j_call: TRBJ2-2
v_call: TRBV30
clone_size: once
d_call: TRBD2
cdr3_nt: TGTGCCTGGAGGACTAGCGGGGGTACCGGGGAGCTGTTTTTT
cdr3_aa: CAWRTSGGTGELFF

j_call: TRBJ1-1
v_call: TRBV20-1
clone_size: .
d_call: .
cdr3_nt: TGCAGCGTCCCGTGGAACACTGAAGCTTTCTTT
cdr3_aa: CSVPWNTEAFF

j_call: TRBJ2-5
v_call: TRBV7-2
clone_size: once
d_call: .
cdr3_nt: TGTGCCAGCAGCGCTAGTAGGGGACTCCAAGAGACCCAGTACTTC
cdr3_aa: CASSASRGLQETQYF

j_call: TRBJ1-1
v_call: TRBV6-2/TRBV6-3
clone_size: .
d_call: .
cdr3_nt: TGTGCCAGCAGTTATGTAGACACTGAAGCTTTCTTT
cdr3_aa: CASSYVDTEAFF

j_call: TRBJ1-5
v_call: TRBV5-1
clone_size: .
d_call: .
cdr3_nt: TGCGCCAGCAGCCCTGACACAGGTGGCAATCAGCCCCAGCATTTT
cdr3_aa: CASSPDTGGNQPQHF

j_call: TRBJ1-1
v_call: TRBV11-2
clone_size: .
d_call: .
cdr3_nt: TGTGCCAGCAACTCCCTCGGGGGGCTTGTGAACACTGAAGCTTTCTTT
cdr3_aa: CASNSLGGLVNTEAFF

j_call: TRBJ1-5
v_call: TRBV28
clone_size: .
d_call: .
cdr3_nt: TGTGCCAGCAGGGGGACACGGCATAATCAGCCCCAGCATTTT
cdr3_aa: CASRGTRHNQPQHF

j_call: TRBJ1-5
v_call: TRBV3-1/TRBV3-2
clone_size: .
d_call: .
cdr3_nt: TGTGCCAGCAGCCCCGGAGGACAGTTTAGCAATCAGCCCCAGCATTTT
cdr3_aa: CASSPGGQFSNQPQHF

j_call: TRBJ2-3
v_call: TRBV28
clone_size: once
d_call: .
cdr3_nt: TGTGCCAGCAACGTATATCAGGGTGGTACGCAGTATTTT
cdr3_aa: CASNVYQGGTQYF